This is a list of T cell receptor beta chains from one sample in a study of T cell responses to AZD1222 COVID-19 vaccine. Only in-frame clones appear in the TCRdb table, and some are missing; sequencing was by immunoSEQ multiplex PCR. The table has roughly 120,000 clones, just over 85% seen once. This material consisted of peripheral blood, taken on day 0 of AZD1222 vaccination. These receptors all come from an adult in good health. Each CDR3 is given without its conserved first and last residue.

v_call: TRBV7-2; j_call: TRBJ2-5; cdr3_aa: ASSSPGTETQY
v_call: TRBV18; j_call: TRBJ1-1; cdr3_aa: ASSPDRASTEAF
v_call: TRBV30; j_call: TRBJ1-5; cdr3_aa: AWRGQGSQPQH
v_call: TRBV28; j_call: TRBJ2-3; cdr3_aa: ASSSSTSGGTDTQY
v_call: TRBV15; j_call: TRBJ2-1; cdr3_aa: ATSRSGTGSEQF
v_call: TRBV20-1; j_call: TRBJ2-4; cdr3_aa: SASFWTEGNIQY
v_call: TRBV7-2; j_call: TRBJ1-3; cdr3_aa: ASSPLARSSGNTIY
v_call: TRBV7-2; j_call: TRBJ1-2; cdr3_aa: ASSLNVLAHGYT
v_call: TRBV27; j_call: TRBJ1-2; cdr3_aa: ASSPKTGWGYGYT
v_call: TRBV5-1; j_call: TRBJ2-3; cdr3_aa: ASSFGKVQGAATDTQY
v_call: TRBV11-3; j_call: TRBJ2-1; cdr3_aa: ASSSRLAGPNEQF
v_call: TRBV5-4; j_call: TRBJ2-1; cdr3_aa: ASSLTSSNEQF
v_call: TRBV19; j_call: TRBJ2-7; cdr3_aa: ASSPTGASYEQY
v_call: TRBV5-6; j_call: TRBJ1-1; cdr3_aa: ASSTTGVYTEAF
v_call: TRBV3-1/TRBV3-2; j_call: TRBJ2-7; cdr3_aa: ASSHAWTATYEQY
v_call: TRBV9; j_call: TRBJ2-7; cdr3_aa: ASSGGGRGAFYEQY
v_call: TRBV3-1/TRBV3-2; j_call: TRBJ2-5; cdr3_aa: ASSQTNRAPQGTQY
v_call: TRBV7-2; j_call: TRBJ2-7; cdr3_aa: ASSLAPGGRSYEQY
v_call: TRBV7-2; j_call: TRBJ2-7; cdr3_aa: ASSVGQAAYEQY
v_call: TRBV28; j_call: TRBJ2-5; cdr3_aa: ASTPSRGVRETQY
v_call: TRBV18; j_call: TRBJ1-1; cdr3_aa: ASSEGQPIYTEAF
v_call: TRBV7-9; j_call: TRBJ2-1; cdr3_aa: ASRPFGGANNEQF
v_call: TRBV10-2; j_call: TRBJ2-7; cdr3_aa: ASSEGSYEQY
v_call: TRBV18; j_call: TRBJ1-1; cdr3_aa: ASSALVREAF
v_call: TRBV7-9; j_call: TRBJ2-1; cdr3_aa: ASSLFGEAYNEQF
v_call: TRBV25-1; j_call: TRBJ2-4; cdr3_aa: ASSDLYRAFQY
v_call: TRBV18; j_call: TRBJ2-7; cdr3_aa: ASSRTGVSSGTYEQY
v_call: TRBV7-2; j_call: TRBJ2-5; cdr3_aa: ASSSGASGRRETQY
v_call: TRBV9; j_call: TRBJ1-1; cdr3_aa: ASSAYREAEAF
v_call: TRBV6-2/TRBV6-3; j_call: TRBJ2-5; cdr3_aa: ASSWYQETQY
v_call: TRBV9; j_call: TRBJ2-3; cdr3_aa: ASSVAGQLRDTQY
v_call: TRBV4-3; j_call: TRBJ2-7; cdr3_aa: ASSQEADRAYEQY
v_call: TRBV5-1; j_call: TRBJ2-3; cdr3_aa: ASSLTGTGGTDTQY
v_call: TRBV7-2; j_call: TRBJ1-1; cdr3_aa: ASSLGLGANTEAF
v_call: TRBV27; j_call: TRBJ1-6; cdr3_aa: ASRRLDSPLH
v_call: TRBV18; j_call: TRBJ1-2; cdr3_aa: ASSPPLGRGGYT
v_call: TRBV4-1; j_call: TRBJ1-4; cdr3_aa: ASSQERGTNEKLF
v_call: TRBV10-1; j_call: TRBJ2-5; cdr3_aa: ASRPFGVQETQY
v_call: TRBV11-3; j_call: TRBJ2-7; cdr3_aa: ASSFGGAYEQY
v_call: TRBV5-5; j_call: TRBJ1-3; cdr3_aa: ASSLTAGTGSLSGNTIY
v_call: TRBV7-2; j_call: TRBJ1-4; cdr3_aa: ASSLRAGAANEKLF
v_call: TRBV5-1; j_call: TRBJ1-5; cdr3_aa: ASSRQGTQPQH
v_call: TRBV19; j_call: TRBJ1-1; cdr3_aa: ASSIPRTGSIEAF
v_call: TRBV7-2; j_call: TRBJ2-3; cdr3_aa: ASSSGRSTDTQY
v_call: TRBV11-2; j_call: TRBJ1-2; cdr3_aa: ASSLVQGGGYGYT
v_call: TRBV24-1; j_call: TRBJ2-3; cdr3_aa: ATRANGGADTQY
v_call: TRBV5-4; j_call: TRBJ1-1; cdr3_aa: ASSLWGGGKAF
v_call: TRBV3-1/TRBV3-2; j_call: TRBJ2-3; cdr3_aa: ASSQFPSGGSRGTDTQY
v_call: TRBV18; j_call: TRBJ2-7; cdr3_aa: ASSPTAGMDYEQY
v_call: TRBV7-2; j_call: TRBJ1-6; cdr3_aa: ASSRDRGRGSPLH
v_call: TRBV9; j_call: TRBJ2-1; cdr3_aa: ASSTQGGVGNEQF
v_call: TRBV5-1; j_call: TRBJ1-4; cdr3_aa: ASSPPEDFNEKLF
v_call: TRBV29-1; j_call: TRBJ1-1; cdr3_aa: SVESGEGTEAF
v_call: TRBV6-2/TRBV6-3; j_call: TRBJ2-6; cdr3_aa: ASSYVYARNSGANVLT